The present T cell receptor beta chain was sequenced within a study of blood T cell repertoires in COVID-19. Germline V lookup: CDR1 SNHLY, CDR2 FYNNEI. Trimming removed 6 bases from V and 1 base from J; junction bases left unmatched: 8. The CDR3 consists of 15 residues. This clone was found once. Per the authors' pipeline: Amplification of reference gene primers provided the estimated nucleated cell counts. Using immunoSEQ multiplex PCR, the repertoire was profiled, and TCRdb retains in-frame clones only, with some absent. The D gene and trimming were derived from the DNA, and the V and J assignments and clone size from that table. The sample holds fewer than 250,000 clones, 88% seen once.

The chain uses TRBV2 and TRBJ1-1, with TRBD1 matching over 7 bases. This receptor was taken from a woman aged 60-75 years with acute or convalescent COVID-19. The specimen sequenced was peripheral blood. CDR3: CASSPTGTENTEAFF. The CDR3 bases are TGTGCCAGCAGCCCTACCGGGACAGAGAACACTGAAGCTTTCTTT.